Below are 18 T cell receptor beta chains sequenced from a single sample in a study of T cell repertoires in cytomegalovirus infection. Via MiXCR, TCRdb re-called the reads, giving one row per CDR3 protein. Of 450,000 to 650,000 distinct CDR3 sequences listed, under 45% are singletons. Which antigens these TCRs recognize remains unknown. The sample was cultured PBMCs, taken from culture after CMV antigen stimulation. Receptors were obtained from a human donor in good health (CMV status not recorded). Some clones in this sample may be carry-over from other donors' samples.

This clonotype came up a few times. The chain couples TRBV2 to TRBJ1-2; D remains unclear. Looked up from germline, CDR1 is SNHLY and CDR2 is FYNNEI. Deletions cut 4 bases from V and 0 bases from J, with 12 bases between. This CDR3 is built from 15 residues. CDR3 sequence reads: CASSVEAGTNYGYTF. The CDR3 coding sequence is TGTGCCAGCAGTGTAGAAGCGGGGACTAACTATGGCTACACCTTC.

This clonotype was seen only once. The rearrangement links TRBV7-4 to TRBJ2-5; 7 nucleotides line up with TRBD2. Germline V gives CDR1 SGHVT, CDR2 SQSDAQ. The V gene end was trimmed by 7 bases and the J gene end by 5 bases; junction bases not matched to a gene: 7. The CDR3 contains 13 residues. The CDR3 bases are TGTGCCAGCAAGGCGGGAGAGTGGGAGACCCAGTACTTC. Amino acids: CASKAGEWETQYF.

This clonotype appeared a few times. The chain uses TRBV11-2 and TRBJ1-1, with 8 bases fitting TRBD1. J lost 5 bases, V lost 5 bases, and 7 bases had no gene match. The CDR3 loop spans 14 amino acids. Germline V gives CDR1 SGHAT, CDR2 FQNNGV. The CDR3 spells CASSPPRGPTEAFF. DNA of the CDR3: TGTGCCAGCAGCCCACCCAGGGGGCCGACTGAAGCTTTCTTT.

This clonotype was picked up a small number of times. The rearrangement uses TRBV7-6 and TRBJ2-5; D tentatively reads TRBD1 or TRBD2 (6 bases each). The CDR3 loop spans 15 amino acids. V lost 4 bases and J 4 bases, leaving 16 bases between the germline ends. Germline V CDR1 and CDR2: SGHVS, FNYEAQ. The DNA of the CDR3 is TGTGCCAGCAGCTGGGGGGCAGGGAGCCGAGAGACCCAGTACTTC. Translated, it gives CASSWGAGSRETQYF.

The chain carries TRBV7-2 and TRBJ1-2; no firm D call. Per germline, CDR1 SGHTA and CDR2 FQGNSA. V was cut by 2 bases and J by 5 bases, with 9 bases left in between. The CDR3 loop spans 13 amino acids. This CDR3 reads CASSLTHGYGYTF. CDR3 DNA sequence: TGTGCCAGCAGCTTAACACACGGGTATGGCTACACCTTC.

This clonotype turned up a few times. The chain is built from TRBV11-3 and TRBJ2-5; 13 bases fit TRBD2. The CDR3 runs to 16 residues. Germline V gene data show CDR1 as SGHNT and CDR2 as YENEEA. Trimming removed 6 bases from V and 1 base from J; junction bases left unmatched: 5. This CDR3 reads CASRQGLAGFQETQYF. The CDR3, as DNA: TGTGCCAGCAGGCAGGGACTAGCGGGGTTCCAAGAGACCCAGTACTTC.

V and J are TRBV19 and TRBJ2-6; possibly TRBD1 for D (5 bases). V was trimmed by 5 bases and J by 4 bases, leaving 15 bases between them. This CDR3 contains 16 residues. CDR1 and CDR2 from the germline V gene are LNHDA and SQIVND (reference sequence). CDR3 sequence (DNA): TGTGCCAGTAGTGTCCCAGGGTCGAGAGGGGCCAACGTCCTGACTTTC. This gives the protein CASSVPGSRGANVLTF.

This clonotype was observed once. The CDR3 loop reads CASSIGGPHTGELFF. CDR3 DNA sequence: TGTGCCAGTAGTATTGGCGGACCCCACACCGGGGAGCTGTTTTTT. The chain carries TRBV19 and TRBJ2-2, with unresolved D. Germline-derived CDR1 and CDR2 are LNHDA and SQIVND (reference sequence). The CDR3 length is 15 residues. Trimming removed 3 bases from V and 3 bases from J, with 11 bases in between.

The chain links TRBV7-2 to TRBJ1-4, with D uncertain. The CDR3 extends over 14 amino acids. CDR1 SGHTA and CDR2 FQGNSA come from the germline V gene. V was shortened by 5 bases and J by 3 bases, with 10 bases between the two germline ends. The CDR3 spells CASSPGRANEKLFF. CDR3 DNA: TGTGCCAGCAGCCCGGGCCGGGCTAATGAAAAACTGTTTTTT.

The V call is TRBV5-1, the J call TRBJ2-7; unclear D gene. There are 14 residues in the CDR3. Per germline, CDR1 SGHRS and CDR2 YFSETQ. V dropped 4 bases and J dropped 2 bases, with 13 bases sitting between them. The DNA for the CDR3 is TGCGCCAGCAGCCCCAATGGGGTCCCCTACGAGCAGTACTTC. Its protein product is CASSPNGVPYEQYF.

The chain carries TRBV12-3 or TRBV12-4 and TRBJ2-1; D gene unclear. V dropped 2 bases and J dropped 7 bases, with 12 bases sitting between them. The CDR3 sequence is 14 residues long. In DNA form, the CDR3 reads TGTGCCAGCAGTTTACGGCGGTTTGCAAATGAGCAGTTCTTC. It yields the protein CASSLRRFANEQFF.

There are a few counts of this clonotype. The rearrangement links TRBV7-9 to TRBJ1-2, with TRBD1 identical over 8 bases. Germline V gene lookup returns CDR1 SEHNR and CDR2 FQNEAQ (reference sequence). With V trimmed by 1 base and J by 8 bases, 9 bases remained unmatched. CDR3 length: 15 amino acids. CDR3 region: CASSLGADREDGYTF. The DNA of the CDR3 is TGTGCCAGCAGCTTAGGGGCGGACAGGGAGGACGGCTACACCTTC. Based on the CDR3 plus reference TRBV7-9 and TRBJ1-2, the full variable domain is DTGVSQNPRHKITKRGQNVTFRCDPISEHNRLYWYRQTLGQGPEFLTYFQNEAQLEKSRLLSDRFSAERPKGSFSTLEIQRTEQGDSAMYLCASSLGADREDGYTFGSGTRLTVV.

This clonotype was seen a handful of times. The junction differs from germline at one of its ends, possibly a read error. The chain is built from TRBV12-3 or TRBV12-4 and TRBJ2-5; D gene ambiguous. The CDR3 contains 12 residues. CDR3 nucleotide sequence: TGTGCCAGTAGTTTTATCCGAGAGACCCAGTACTTC. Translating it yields CASSFIRETQYF.

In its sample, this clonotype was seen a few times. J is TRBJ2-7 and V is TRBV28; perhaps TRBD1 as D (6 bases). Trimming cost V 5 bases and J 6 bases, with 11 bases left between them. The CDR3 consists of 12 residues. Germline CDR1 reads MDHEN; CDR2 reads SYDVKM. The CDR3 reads CASSQQGFEQYF. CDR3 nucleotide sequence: TGTGCCAGCAGTCAACAGGGCTTCGAGCAGTACTTC. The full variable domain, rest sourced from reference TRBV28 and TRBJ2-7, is DVKVTQSSRYLVKRTGEKVFLECVQDMDHENMFWYRQDPGLGLRLIYFSYDVKMKEKGDIPEGYSVSREKKERFSLILESASTNQTSMYLCASSQQGFEQYFGPGTRLTVT.

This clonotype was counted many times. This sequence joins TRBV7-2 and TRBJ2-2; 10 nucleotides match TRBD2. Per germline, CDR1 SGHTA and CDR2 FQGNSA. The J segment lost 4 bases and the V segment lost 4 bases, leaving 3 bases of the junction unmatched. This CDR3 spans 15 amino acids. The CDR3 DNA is TGTGCCAGCAGCTCGTTAGCGGGAGGCACCGGGGAGCTGTTTTTT. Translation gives CASSSLAGGTGELFF.

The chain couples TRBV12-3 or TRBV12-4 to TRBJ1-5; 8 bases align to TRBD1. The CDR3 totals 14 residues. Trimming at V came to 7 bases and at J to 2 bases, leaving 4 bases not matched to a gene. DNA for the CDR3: TGTGCCAGCACCCAGGGGGCGGGCAATCAGCCCCAGCATTTT. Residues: CASTQGAGNQPQHF.

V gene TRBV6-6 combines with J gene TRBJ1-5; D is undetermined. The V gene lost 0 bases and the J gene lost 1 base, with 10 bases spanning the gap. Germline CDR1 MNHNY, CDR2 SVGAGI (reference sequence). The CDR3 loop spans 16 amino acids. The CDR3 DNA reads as TGTGCCAGCAGTTACTCGCAGATACCGAGCAATCAGCCCCAGCATTTT. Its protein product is CASSYSQIPSNQPQHF.

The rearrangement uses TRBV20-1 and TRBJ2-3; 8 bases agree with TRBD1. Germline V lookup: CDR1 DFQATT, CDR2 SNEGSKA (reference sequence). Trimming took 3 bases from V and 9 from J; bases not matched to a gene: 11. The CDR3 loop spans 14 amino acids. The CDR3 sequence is CSARRGTGTNTQYF. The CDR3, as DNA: TGCAGTGCTAGGAGAGGGACAGGCACTAACACGCAGTATTTT.